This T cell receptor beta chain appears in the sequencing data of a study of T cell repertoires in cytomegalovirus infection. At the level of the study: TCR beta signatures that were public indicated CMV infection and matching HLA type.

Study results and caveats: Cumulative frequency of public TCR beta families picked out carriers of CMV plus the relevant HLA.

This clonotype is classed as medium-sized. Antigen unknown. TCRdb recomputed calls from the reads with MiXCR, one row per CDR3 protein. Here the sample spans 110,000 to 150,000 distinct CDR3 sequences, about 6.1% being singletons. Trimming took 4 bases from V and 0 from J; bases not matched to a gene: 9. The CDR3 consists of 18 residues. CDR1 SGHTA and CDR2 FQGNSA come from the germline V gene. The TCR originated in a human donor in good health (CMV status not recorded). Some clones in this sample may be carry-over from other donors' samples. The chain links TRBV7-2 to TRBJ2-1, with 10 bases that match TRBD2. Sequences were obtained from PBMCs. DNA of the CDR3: TGTGCCAGCAGCTGGGGGGCTAGCGGGGGCCTCTCCTACAATGAGCAGTTCTTC. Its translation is CASSWGASGGLSYNEQFF.